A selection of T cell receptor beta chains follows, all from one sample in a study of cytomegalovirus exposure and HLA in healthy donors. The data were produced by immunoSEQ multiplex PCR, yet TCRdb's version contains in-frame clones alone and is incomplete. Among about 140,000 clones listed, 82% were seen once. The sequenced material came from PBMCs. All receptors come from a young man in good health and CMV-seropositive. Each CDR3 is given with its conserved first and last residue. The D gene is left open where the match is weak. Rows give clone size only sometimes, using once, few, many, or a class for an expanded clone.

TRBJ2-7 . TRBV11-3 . CASSLGRGYDEQYF TGTGCCAGCAGCTTAGGCAGGGGCTACGACGAGCAGTACTTC
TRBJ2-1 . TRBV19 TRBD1 CASTPGDRVRNEQFF TGTGCCAGTACTCCCGGGGACAGGGTTCGCAATGAGCAGTTCTTC
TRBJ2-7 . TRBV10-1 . CASSEPSQGEQYF TGCGCCAGCAGTGAGCCCTCACAGGGCGAGCAGTACTTC
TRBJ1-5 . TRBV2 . CASSVGQLSNQPQHF TGTGCCAGCAGTGTCGGACAGCTCAGCAATCAGCCCCAGCATTTT
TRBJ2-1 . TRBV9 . CASSPGRDSGNEQFF TGTGCCAGCAGCCCCGGTAGGGACTCGGGCAATGAGCAGTTCTTC
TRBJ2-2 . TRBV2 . CASSDPGETGELFF TGTGCCAGCAGTGACCCAGGGGAAACCGGGGAGCTGTTTTTT
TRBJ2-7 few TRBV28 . CASRDTSIYEQYF TGTGCCAGCAGGGACACTTCGATCTACGAGCAGTACTTC
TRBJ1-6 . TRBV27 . CASLGGNWLHF TGTGCCAGTCTAGGGGGTAATTGGCTCCACTTT
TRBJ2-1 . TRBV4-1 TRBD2 CASSVGLAGTYNEQFF TGCGCCAGCAGCGTCGGACTAGCGGGCACCTACAATGAGCAGTTCTTC
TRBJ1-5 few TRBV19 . CATGKNQPQHF TGTGCCACCGGGAAGAATCAGCCCCAGCATTTT
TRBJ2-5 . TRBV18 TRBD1 CASSPGQGSETQYF TGTGCCAGCTCACCGGGACAGGGTTCGGAGACCCAGTACTTC
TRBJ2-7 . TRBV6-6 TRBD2 CASSSSGLVEQYF TGTGCCAGCAGTTCGTCAGGACTAGTAGAGCAGTACTTC
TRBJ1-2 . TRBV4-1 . CASSLQGDFRYGYTF TGCGCCAGCAGCCTACAGGGAGACTTCCGATATGGCTACACCTTC
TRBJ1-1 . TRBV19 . CASSIPTDPNTEAFF TGTGCCAGTAGTATCCCGACAGACCCGAACACTGAAGCTTTCTTT
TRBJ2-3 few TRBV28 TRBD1 CASSSQGIGTDTQYF TGTGCCAGCAGTTCACAGGGGATAGGAACAGATACGCAGTATTTT
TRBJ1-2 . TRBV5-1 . CASSLGETDDGYTF TGCGCCAGCAGCTTGGGAGAGACAGACGATGGCTACACCTTC
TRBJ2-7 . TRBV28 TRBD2 CASSLGGEEQYF TGTGCCAGCAGTTTAGGGGGGGAGGAGCAGTACTTC
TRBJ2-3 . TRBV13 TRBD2 CASSLGSGLAGGDTQYF TGTGCCAGCAGCTTAGGCTCCGGACTAGCGGGTGGGGATACGCAGTATTTT
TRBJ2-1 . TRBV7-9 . CASSRSDSYNEQFF TGTGCCAGCAGCCGATCCGACAGTTACAATGAGCAGTTCTTC
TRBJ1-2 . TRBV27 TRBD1 CASRRMSPGTGTYGYTF TGTGCCAGCAGACGAATGTCACCCGGGACAGGAACCTATGGCTACACCTTC
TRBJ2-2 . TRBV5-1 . CASSPTGTNTGELFF TGCGCCAGCAGCCCTACAGGGACGAACACCGGGGAGCTGTTTTTT
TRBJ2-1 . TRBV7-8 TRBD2 CASSLELAAYNEQFF TGTGCCAGCAGCTTAGAACTAGCGGCCTACAATGAGCAGTTCTTC
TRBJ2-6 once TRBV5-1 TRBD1 CASSMDRDGANVLTF TGCGCCAGCAGCATGGACAGGGACGGGGCCAACGTCCTGACTTTC
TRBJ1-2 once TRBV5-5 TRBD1 CASSRIFSGTGADGYTF TGTGCCAGCAGCCGAATCTTCTCCGGGACAGGGGCTGATGGCTACACCTTC